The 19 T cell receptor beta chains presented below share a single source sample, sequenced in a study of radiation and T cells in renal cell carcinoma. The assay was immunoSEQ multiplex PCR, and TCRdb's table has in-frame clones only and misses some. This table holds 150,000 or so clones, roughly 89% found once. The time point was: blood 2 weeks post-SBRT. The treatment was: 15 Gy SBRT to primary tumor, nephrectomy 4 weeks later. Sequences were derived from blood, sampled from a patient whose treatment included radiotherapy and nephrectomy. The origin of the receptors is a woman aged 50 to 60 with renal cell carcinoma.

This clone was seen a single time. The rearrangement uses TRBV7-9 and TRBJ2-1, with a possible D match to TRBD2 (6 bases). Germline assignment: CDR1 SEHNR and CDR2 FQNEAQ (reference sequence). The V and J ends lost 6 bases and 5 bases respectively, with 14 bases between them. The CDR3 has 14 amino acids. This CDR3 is CASRPRAGNNEQFF. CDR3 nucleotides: TGTGCCAGCAGGCCAAGGGCGGGGAACAATGAGCAGTTCTTC.

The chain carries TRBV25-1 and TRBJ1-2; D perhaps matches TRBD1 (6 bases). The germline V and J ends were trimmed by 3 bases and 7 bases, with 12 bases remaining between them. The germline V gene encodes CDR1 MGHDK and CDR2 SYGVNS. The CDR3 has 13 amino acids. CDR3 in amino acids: CASSDPTGPGYTF. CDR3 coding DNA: TGTGCCAGCAGTGACCCCACAGGGCCTGGCTACACCTTC.

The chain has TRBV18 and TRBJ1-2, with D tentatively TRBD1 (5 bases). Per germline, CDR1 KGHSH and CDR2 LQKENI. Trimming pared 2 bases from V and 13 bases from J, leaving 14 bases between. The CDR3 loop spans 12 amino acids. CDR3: CASSPGTPGGTF. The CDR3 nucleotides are TGTGCCAGCTCACCAGGGACCCCCGGGGGCACCTTC.

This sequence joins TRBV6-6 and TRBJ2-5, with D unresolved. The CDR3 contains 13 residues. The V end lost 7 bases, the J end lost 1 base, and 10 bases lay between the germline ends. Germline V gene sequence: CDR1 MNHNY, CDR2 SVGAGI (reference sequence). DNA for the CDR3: TGTGCCAGCAAAAGAACGACCCAAGAGACCCAGTACTTC. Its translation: CASKRTTQETQYF.

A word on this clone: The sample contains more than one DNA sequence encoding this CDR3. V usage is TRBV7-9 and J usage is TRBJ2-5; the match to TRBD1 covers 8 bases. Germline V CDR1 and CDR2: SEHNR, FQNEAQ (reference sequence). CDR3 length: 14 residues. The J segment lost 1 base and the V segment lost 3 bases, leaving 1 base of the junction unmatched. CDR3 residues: CASSFDRGQETQYF. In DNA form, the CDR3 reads TGTGCCAGCAGCTTCGACAGGGGCCAAGAGACCCAGTACTTC.

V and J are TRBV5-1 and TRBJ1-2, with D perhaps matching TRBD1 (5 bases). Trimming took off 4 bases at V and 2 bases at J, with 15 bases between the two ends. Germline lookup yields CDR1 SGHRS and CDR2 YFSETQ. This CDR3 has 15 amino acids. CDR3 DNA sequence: TGCGCCAGCAGCCGCCTCGACGGGGGAAACTATGGCTACACCTTC. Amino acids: CASSRLDGGNYGYTF.

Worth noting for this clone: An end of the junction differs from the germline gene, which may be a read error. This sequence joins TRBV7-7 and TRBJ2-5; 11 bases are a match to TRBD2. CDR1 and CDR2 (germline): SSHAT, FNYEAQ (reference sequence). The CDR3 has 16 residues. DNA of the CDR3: TGTGCTAGCAGCTTAGGTAGCGGGGGGGCCGAGAAGACCCAGTACTTC. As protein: CASSLGSGGAEKTQYF.

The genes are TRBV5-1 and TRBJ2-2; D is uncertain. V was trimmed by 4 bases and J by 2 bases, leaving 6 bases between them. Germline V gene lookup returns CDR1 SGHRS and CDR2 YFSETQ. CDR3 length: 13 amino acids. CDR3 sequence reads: CASSKVNTGELFF. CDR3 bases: TGCGCCAGCAGCAAAGTAAACACCGGGGAGCTGTTTTTT.

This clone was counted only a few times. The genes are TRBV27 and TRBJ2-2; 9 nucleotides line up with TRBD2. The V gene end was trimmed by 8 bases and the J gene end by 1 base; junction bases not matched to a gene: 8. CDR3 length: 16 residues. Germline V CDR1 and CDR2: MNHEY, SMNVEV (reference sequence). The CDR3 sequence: CASVASGVLNTGELFF. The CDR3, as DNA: TGTGCCAGCGTCGCTAGCGGGGTGTTGAACACCGGGGAGCTGTTTTTT.

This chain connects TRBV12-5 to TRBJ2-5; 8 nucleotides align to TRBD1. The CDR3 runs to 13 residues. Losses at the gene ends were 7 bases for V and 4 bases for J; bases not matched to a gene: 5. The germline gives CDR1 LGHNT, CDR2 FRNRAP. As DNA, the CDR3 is TGTGCTAGTGCCTTCACAGGGGGAGAGACCCAGTACTTC. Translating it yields CASAFTGGETQYF.

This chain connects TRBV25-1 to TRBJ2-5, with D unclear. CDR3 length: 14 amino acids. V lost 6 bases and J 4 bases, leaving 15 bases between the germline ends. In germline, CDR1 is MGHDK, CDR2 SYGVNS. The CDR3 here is CASRGSVGRETQYF. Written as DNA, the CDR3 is TGTGCCAGCAGGGGGTCGGTGGGTCGAGAGACCCAGTACTTC.

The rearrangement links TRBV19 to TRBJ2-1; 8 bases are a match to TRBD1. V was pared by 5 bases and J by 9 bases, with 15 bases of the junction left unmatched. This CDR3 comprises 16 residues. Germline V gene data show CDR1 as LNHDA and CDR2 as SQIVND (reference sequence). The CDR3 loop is CASSRPRTGGWVEQFF. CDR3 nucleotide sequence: TGTGCCAGTAGTCGACCTAGAACAGGGGGTTGGGTTGAGCAGTTCTTC.

CDR3 DNA: TGCGCCAGCAGGCTGGTCCCGGGACAGGGAAATGAAAAACTGTTTTTT. It translates to CASRLVPGQGNEKLFF. The chain has TRBV5-1 and TRBJ1-4; the match to TRBD1 covers 9 bases. Trimming took 5 bases from V and 5 from J; bases not matched to a gene: 10. This CDR3 region has 16 residues. Germline lookup yields CDR1 SGHRS and CDR2 YFSETQ.

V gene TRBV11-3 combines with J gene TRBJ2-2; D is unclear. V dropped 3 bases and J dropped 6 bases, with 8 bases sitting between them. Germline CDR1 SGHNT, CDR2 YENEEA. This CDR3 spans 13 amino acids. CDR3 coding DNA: TGTGCCAGCAGCTTCCCTCGTGCCGGGGAGCTGTTTTTT. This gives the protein CASSFPRAGELFF.

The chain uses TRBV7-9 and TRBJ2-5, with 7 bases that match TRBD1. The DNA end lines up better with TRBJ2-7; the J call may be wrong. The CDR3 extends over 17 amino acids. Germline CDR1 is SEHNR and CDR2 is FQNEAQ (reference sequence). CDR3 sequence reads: CASSRNPGQAFFYEQYF. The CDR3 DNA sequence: TGTGCCAGCAGCCGCAACCCCGGACAGGCTTTCTTCTACGAGCAGTACTTC.

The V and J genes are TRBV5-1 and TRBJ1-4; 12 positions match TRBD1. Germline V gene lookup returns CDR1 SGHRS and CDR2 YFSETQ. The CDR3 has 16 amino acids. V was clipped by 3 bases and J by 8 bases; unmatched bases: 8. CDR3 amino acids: CASSSGTGGAGEKLFF. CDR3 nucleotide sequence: TGCGCCAGCAGCTCCGGGACAGGGGGCGCAGGCGAAAAACTGTTTTTT.

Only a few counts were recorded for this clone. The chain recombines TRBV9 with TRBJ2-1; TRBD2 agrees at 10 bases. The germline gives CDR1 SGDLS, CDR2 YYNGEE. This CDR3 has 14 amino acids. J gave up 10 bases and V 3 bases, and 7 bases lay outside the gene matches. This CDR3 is CASSETSGSGEQFF. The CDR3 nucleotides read TGTGCCAGCAGCGAGACTAGCGGGTCTGGGGAGCAGTTCTTC.

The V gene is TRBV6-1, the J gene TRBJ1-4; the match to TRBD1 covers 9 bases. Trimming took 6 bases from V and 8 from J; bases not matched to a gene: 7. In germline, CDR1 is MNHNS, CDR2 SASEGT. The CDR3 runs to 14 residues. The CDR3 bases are TGTGCCAGCAGAGACAGGGGGACATCCGAAAAACTGTTTTTT. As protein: CASRDRGTSEKLFF.

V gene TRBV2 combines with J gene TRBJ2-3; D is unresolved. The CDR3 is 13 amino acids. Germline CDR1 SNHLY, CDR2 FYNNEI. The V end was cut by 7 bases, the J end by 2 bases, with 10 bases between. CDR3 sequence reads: CASKQSYTDTQYF. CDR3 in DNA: TGTGCCAGCAAACAGTCCTACACAGATACGCAGTATTTT.